This T cell receptor beta chain was retrieved from a study of T cells in women clearing cervical HPV infection. Study summary: Case blood was drawn a median about 150 days after lesion detection.

On this clone itself: Its antigen remains unknown. Coverage ceases 3 residues before the CDR3 finishes, and the germline J gene fills in the end.

Method: immunoSEQ multiplex PCR; TCRdb's copy keeps in-frame clones and lacks some. The sample table sets out about 39,000 clones. Study conclusions and caveats: Combining TCR richness with V gene abundances gave 0.65 to 0.85 AUC. CIN3+ cases had significantly higher TCR richness than controls; evenness did not differ.

V gave up 0 bases and J gave up 3 bases; unmatched junction bases: 7. This CDR3 has 17 residues. Germline V gene data show CDR1 as LNHDA and CDR2 as SQIVND (reference sequence). The sequenced sample was blood buffy coat. The rearrangement uses TRBV19 and TRBJ2-3; TRBD1 aligns across 9 bases. This TCR came from a woman between 18 and 69 years old with a cervical HPV16 infection that either progressed to CIN3+ or cleared (not recorded which). The DNA read from the CDR3 is TGTGCCAGTAGTATAGACCTCGCGACAGGGGGAACAGATACG. It translates to CASSIDLATGGTDT. The full CDR3 protein reads CASSIDLATGGTDTQYF.